This T cell receptor (beta chain) derives from a study of blood T cell repertoires in COVID-19. Study context: The United States, Italy and Spain supplied acute and convalescent COVID-19 samples. T cells, B-cell-depleted T cells, or PBMCs supplied cDNA or gDNA.

Repertoires were generated with immunoSEQ multiplex PCR, while TCRdb's copy carries only in-frame clones and drops some. The profile shows a few hundred thousand clones, more than 85% of them singletons. V lost 0 bases to trimming and J lost 2 bases; unmatched junction nucleotides: 16. Germline values: CDR1 SGHRS, CDR2 YFSETQ. This CDR3 spans 19 amino acids. This clone was picked up a small number of times. The TCR sequence derives from a man between 25 and 39 years old with acute or convalescent COVID-19. Sequenced sample: peripheral blood. The genes are TRBV5-1 and TRBJ1-1, with TRBD1 matching over 7 bases. The CDR3 coding sequence is TGCGCCAGCAGCTTGGCCTCACGGGACAGCGGAGGGGGAAACACTGAAGCTTTCTTT. Translating it yields CASSLASRDSGGGNTEAFF.